The source of this T cell receptor beta chain is a study of cytomegalovirus exposure and HLA in healthy donors (dated by TCRdb to the late 2010s). Background on the whole study: An earlier analysis of roughly 610 of the donors reported 276 Gb of sequence data and 90 million to 120 million unique TCR beta sequences obtained from about 179 million T cells. An early release covering more than 500 HLA-typed donors comprised about 320 gigabases of sequencing data and roughly 86 million unique TCR sequences. Among the approximately 400 genotyped donors, around 81% belonged to the genetic ancestry cluster associated with self-reported Caucasian donors. The study aimed to test whether cataloging public T cell receptors could reveal signatures of past pathogen exposure. The study used immunosequencing to profile the T cell repertoires of under 700 subjects and linked those repertoires to cytomegalovirus serostatus. A separate validation cohort of over a hundred different subjects was used in addition to the 666-subject first cohort. To predict cytomegalovirus infection status, the study combined high-throughput TCR immunosequencing, statistical association of individual TCRs with disease status, and machine learning. A later analysis re-analyzed previously published TCR beta repertoires from 600 to 850 donors and added high-resolution HLA genotyping to study TCR occurrence patterns. Rather than using new phenotypic data, the later analysis identified candidate immune exposures from TCR beta sequences and from how often those sequences occurred across donors. In an earlier analysis of roughly 540 of the donors, high-throughput TCR beta sequencing was used to judge whether each TCR beta V gene segment behaved as functional or pseudogenic. Donor age, sex, ethnicity and CMV serostatus were collected together with the repertoire data. A later genetic analysis used genome-wide SNP genotypes for about 55% of the 666 donors, treating that subset as a discovery cohort. All discovery cohort repertoires had been generated on a single sequencing platform. HLA typing covered class I and class II loci at four-digit resolution. The number of typed donors differed by locus: roughly 620-630 for A, B, C, DRB1 and DQB1; 522 for DQA1; 606 for DPA1; and about 450 for DPB1. Roughly five DR-DQ haplotypes were handled as single units for association and clustering, since linkage in the cohort was strong. Among roughly 370 genotyped donors of the cohort, an average of about 240,000 unique TCR beta nucleotide sequences were sequenced per donor, about a sixth of them non-productive. What the research found in general, with its limitations: Only TCR beta chains were sequenced in this cohort, and the absence of alpha or paired-chain data limited detectable features. Assigning TCR associations to individual alleles was difficult when HLA alleles, especially DR and DQ, strongly co-occurred. Some IMGT-functional V segments, including TRBV6-2 and TRBV6-3, could not be told apart with the 87-base-pair reads, so those segments were excluded. A further reported finding was that TCR beta sequences accurately predicted the HLA-A and HLA-B alleles for most subjects in the first cohort. Three of the identified cytomegalovirus-associated TCR beta chains were confirmed in vitro to be specific for cytomegalovirus antigens. Several of the top co-occurrence clusters appeared to be linked to parvovirus B19, influenza, CMV and Epstein-Barr virus, according to a later analysis. According to a later analysis, TCR association rates differed among HLA loci, with DRB1 alleles showing the most associated TCRs and HLA-C alleles showing the fewest. Compared with the roughly 670-donor mean, donors in an Asian-associated ancestry cluster had fewer N-insertions in productive TCRs, according to a later genetic analysis. The authors suggested that the approach could potentially be generalized to other disease states and immunological phenotypes. In the study, around 150 TCR beta chains were listed as associated with cytomegalovirus. Correlated functional status among segregating V segments might be attributable to linkage disequilibrium, but an unknown experimental factor could not be ruled out. Most TCR sequences were observed very rarely across donors, whereas some public TCRs were present in many individuals. In a later genetic analysis, a missense DCLRE1C variant was associated with V-gene and J-gene trimming of TCR beta chains, and the association was replicated in an independent cohort. Cytomegalovirus status was reported to be diagnosed by the classifier with high specificity and sensitivity in both the original and validation cohorts. CMV serostatus was the only immune exposure information available for the cohort. In a later analysis, about 17,000 TCR beta sequences were associated with specific HLA alleles at a false discovery rate of 0.05. Because some donors lacked HLA typing at each locus, the association tests relied only on the typed subset. The sequencing pipeline was judged likely to have produced a cluster of highly shared sequence variants as a technical artifact. Most CMV-associated TCR beta chains appeared to be HLA-restricted in a later analysis, and the HLA associations seemed to be driven largely by CMV exposure. Because counts were too low, roughly 18 rarely observed V segments, including chromosome 9 orphons, were left out of the earlier analysis of a few hundred of the donors. The presence/absence analyses assumed that sequencing depth was roughly uniform across donors, and that assumption may not be true. An earlier analysis of some 560 of the donors showed that most TCR beta V segments appeared in productive rearrangements either about 90% or about 30% of the time, which broadly matched IMGT annotations. A later analysis found that HLA-associated TCR beta chains were more clonally expanded and had lower generation probabilities than equally common non-associated chains.

The cohort consisted of hundreds of healthy bone marrow donors. All cohort members were sampled while nominally healthy, although unrecorded immune exposures were likely present. The donor was CMV seronegative and was included in the group of under 450 seronegative cohort members. A peripheral blood sample was collected from each donor, and TCR beta sequencing was performed on peripheral blood mononuclear cells. Genomic DNA extraction from the blood cell samples was performed with the Qiagen DNeasy Blood Extraction Kit. From cysteine to phenylalanine, the CDR3 is 15 amino acids long. CDR3 DNA is the only sequence kept; it has 45 bases, read in frame from the first base. Trimming accounts for 6 bases at V and 2 bases at J, while the number of junction bases matched to no gene is 10. CDR1 is given as MDHEN and CDR2 as SYDVKM, both from the germline V gene. This clone has just one count. Which antigen it targets is not known. No quality values exist for individual bases; no much larger clone is one base distant.

Libraries were built with the immunoSEQ multiplex PCR assay. The multiplex PCR relied on a mix of 60 forward primers for TCR Vbeta segments and 13 reverse primers for TCR Jbeta segments. A multiplex PCR assay on genomic DNA amplified the CDR3 region of rearranged TCR beta genes. The Illumina HiSeq System was used to sequence the amplified TCR beta libraries as 87-base-pair reads. In the source study's methods: A later analysis counted approximately 84 million unique TCR beta chains across the 550 to 700 repertoires, and roughly 10 million of these chains were shared by at least two donors. Raw reads were error-corrected and collapsed into unique sequences with a nearest-neighbor algorithm that merged closely related sequences to remove PCR and sequencing errors. To assign V, D and J gene segments, CDR3 sequences were aligned to IMGT reference sequences. For a sequence to be retained, a match of at least six nucleotides to both a V gene segment and a J gene segment was required. Rearrangements were classified as productive when the CDR3 lacked stop codons and remained in frame with V and J, and all other rearrangements were classified as non-productive. Following IMGT convention, CDR3 was defined as the stretch from the second conserved V-encoded cysteine to the conserved J-encoded phenylalanine. In an earlier analysis of just under 600 of the donors, sequences lacking an unambiguous match to a single V gene segment were excluded. In an earlier analysis of roughly 500 of the donors, V segments were called functional above 56.7% productive rearrangements and were called segregating when the between-donor standard deviation exceeded 5%. A statistical classification framework was built for diagnosing cytomegalovirus status from the catalog of TCR beta chain sequences. In a later analysis, V and J genes were assigned by comparing TCR nucleotide sequences against IMGT/GENE-DB human TR gene sequences. In a later analysis, CDR3 sequences and most-parsimonious VDJ recombination scenarios were assigned using the TCRdist pipeline. A later analysis defined each TCR beta chain by its CDR3 amino acid sequence plus V-gene family, and excluded reads lacking a unique V-gene family. To address suspected cross-contamination and a sequencing artifact, a later analysis removed 550 to 750 highly shared, low-generation-probability nucleotide sequences. In a later analysis, a clonal expansion index was calculated for each public chain from normalized within-repertoire ranks of inferred template counts. In a later analysis, generation probabilities were computed using a VDJ recombination model fitted to out-of-frame rearrangements, and the results were checked against IGoR. Hypergeometric tests were used in a later analysis to score TCR-TCR, TCR-HLA and TCR-CMV co-occurrence, with a repertoire-size bias correction applied to the TCR pairs. A later analysis estimated false discovery rates by permuting HLA or CMV assignments 20 times. A later analysis grouped co-occurring TCRs with DBSCAN, adding TCRdist sequence similarity when clustering within HLA-allele-positive subsets. Repertoires with fewer than 30,000 or more than 120,000 public chains were left out of co-occurrence clustering, as were a handful of repertoires with anomalous nucleotide sharing. Not all clones reach the TCRdb copy of this immuneACCESS table, which keeps in-frame sequences only. Checked studies attribute under half of the gap to unresolved V genes and leave the rest unexplained. That table gives V, J and clone size, and the DNA gave D and trimming. In all, the sample holds 80,000 to 100,000 clones, and under 75% of those were seen once. The ten biggest clones cover over 1% of the sample.

This clonotype originated in a female donor in good health and CMV-seronegative. Rearrangement joined TRBV28 to TRBJ2-7, with 7 middle bases fitting TRBD2. Sequenced: PBMCs. The CDR3: CASSRGGSRTYEQYF. The DNA is TGTGCCAGCAGCCGGGGAGGGAGTAGGACCTACGAGCAGTACTTC.